This TCR beta chain was observed in a study of STAT5B mutations in CD4+ large granular lymphocyte leukemia. Assay used: immunoSEQ multiplex PCR; TCRdb lists only in-frame clones, some missing. The table records tens of thousands of clones, approximately 84% of them present only once. Points on this clone: Its antigen is not identified.

The junction had 6 bases not matched to a gene; V was cut back by 4 bases and J by 2 bases. The V gene's germline CDR1 is SGDLS and CDR2 YYNGEE. The CDR3 spans 16 residues. Study-wide results and caveats: TRBV06-family usage was enriched in top patient clones (8/27) versus controls (2/35). Less than 30% of private leukemic clonotypes occurred rarely in other patients' non-leukemic repertoires.

Sequenced input: CD4+ T cells from blood buffy coats. The V call is TRBV9, the J call TRBJ1-3; TRBD1 aligns across 10 bases. The TCR was taken from a human donor in good health. In nucleotides, the CDR3 is TGTGCCAGCAGCACCCGAGACAGGGGGCCTGGAAACACCATATATTTT. Its protein is CASSTRDRGPGNTIYF.